Listed here is a single TCR beta chain. Trimming cost V 7 bases and J 2 bases, with 12 bases left between them. CDR1 and CDR2 (germline): KGHDR, SFDVKD. The CDR3 spans 14 residues. The record originates from a study of blood T cell repertoires in COVID-19. The overall study: T cells, B-cell-depleted T cells, or PBMCs provided the cDNA or gDNA that served as material.

Everyone who took part was roughly 18 to 95 years old, and they came from about 25 US areas. Allocation to cohorts depended on clinical history reported by the participants. In the original analysis: By means of reference gene primer amplification, nucleated cell counts were estimated. Some clones are missing from TCRdb's copy, which holds only in-frame ones; the method was immunoSEQ multiplex PCR. That table supplies the V and J calls and clone size; D and trimming were determined from the DNA. The data contain roughly 130,000 clones, roughly 84% of them singletons. Sequencing used PBMCs or T cells enriched from blood (not recorded which). This rearrangement joins TRBV24-1 to TRBJ2-3; the D gene is possibly TRBD2 (6 bases). The receptor's source is a man in his forties with acute COVID-19. CDR3 coding DNA: TGTGCCACCAGGGGAGGACGGACCACAGATACGCAGTATTTT. As protein: CATRGGRTTDTQYF.